This T cell receptor (beta chain) stems from a study of T cells in Graves' hyperthyroidism and ophthalmopathy. This clonotype was counted many times. Authors of the study amplified TCR beta CDR3 regions from RNA transcripts. TCR CDR3 underwent first-round RT-PCR with the HTBI primer set. From the multiplex PCR reads, TCRdb called clonotypes with MiXCR, one entry per CDR3 protein. Of about 290,000 distinct CDR3 sequences listed, roughly 15% are singletons. The material sequenced was blood. This clonotype was obtained from a woman aged 40 to 55 with Graves' hyperthyroidism.

CDR3 bases: TGTGCCAGCAGTGAAAAGACTAGCCCCTCCTACAATGAGCAGTTCTTC. Its translation: CASSEKTSPSYNEQFF. V gene TRBV6-1 combines with J gene TRBJ2-1, with TRBD2 matching over 7 bases. Germline CDR1 MNHNS, CDR2 SASEGT. This CDR3 spans 16 amino acids. J lost 0 bases, V lost 2 bases, and 4 bases had no gene match.